The T cell receptor beta chain described here comes from a study of T cells in Graves' hyperthyroidism and ophthalmopathy. The CDR3 covers 13 residues. Germline V gene data show CDR1 as DFQATT and CDR2 as SNEGSKA (reference sequence). Trimming at V came to 5 bases and at J to 1 base, leaving 0 bases not matched to a gene. Amplified TCR beta CDR3 regions came from RNA transcripts. The TCR CDR3 was amplified in a first-round RT-PCR using the HTBI primer set. TCRdb recomputed calls from the multiplex PCR reads with MiXCR, one row per CDR3 protein. The repertoire holds approximately 700,000 distinct CDR3 sequences, with about 45% as singletons.

Source material: peripheral blood or thyroid tissue (not recorded which). The receptor comes from an adult man with Graves' disease, either hyperthyroidism or ophthalmopathy (not recorded which). The V gene is TRBV20-1, the J gene TRBJ1-3, with 9 bases fitting TRBD1. The CDR3 nucleotides are TGCAGTGCTGACAGGGGGTCTGGAAACACCATATATTTT. The encoded protein is CSADRGSGNTIYF.